This TCR beta chain was sequenced during a study of vaccination effects on CD4 cells after COVID-19. Study-wide background: Post-vaccine draws lagged the second dose by a median of 72 days.

Using viral peptide pools, the ViraFEST assay grew out antigen-specific CD4+ T cells prior to sequencing. Following 10 days of culture, CD4+ T cells were isolated. Participants were given two doses of BNT162b2 or mRNA-1273 vaccine. Neither prior SARS-CoV-2 infection nor positive nucleocapsid antibodies were present in the vaccine recipients. Researchers swapped half the medium for IL-2 medium on both days 3 and 7. The protocol was immunoSEQ multiplex PCR, while the TCRdb copy is restricted to in-frame clones and leaves out a portion. The sample contains approximately 13,000 clones, over 60% of which appear only once. Germline assignment: CDR1 MDHEN and CDR2 SYDVKM. Between the trimmed V and J ends, which lost 5 bases and 3 bases, there was a span of 8 bases. The CDR3 is made up of 12 amino acids. Comments on this clone: Antigen: not known.

The receptor's source is a human donor who received a COVID-19 vaccine. The specimen comprised CD4+ T cells from PBMCs cultured with SARS-CoV-2 spike peptides, sampled after COVID-19 vaccination. The chain combines TRBV28 with TRBJ2-7; D ambiguous. CDR3 region: CASSPVGYEQYF. The CDR3, as DNA: TGTGCCAGCAGTCCTGTGGGCTACGAGCAGTACTTC.